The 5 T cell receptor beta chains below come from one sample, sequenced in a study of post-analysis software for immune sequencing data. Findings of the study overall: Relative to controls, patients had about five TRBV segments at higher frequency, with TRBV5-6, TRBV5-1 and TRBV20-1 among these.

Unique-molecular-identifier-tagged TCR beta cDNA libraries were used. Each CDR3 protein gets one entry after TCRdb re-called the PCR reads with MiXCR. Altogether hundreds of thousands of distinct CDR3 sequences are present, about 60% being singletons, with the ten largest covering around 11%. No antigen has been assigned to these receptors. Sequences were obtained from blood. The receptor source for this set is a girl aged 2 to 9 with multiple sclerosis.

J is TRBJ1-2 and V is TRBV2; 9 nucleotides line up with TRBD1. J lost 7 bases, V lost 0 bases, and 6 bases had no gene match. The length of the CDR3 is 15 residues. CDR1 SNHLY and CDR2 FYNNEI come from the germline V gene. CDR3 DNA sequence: TGTGCCAGCAGTGAAGCGGGGACAGGGAGGATTGGCTACACCTTC. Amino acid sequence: CASSEAGTGRIGYTF.

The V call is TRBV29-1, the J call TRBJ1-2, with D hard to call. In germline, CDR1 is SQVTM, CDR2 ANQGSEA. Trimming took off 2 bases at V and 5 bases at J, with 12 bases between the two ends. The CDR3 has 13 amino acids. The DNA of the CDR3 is TGCAGCGTTGAATCGCTGCGGATATATGGCTACACCTTC. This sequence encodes CSVESLRIYGYTF.

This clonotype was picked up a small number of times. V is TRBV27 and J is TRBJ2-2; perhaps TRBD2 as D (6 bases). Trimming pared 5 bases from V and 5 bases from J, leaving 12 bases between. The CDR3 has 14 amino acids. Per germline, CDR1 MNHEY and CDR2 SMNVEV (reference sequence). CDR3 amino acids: CASSPEGRTGELFF. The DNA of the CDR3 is TGTGCCAGCAGTCCGGAGGGACGGACCGGGGAGCTGTTTTTT.

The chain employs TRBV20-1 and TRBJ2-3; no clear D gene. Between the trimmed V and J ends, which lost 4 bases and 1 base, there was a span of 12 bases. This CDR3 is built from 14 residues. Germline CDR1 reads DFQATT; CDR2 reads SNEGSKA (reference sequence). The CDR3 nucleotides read TGCAGTGCTAAACCACGGACGGGCACAGATACGCAGTATTTT. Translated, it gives CSAKPRTGTDTQYF.

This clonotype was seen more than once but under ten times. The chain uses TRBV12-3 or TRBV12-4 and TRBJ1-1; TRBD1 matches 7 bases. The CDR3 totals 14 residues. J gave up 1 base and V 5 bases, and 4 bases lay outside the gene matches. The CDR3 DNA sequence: TGTGCCAGCAGTCGGGACAGATGGAACACTGAAGCTTTCTTT. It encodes CASSRDRWNTEAFF.